Following are 30 T cell receptor beta chains from one sample sequenced in a study of blood T cell repertoires in COVID-19. Only in-frame clones appear in the TCRdb table, and some are missing; sequencing was by immunoSEQ multiplex PCR. The sample has about 370,000 clones, 80% to 90% seen once. Sequencing input: peripheral blood. Every receptor here comes from a woman in her twenties or thirties with COVID-19, enrolled during active disease.

The V call is TRBV7-9, the J call TRBJ2-7; 8 nucleotides agree with TRBD1. Germline V gene lookup returns CDR1 SEHNR and CDR2 FQNEAQ (reference sequence). Losses at the gene ends were 4 bases for V and 3 bases for J; bases not matched to a gene: 11. The CDR3 consists of 16 residues. The CDR3 sequence: CASSSPLDRVGYEQYF. The CDR3 DNA reads TGTGCCAGCAGCTCCCCACTGGACAGGGTAGGCTACGAGCAGTACTTC.

The chain links TRBV5-4 to TRBJ2-1, with 10 bases lining up with TRBD2. Per the germline V gene, CDR1 is SGHNT and CDR2 is YYREEE (reference sequence). The junction had 17 bases not matched to a gene; V was cut back by 6 bases and J by 8 bases. This CDR3 region has 17 residues. The CDR3 nucleotides are TGTGCCAGCACCAAGGGGAGCGGGGGGGCCACGTGGGATGAGCAGTTCTTC. Protein sequence: CASTKGSGGATWDEQFF.

The rearrangement joins TRBV19 to TRBJ1-6; maybe TRBD1 (6 bases). The V gene lost 5 bases and the J gene lost 9 bases, with 17 bases spanning the gap. The CDR3 extends over 15 amino acids. Looked up from germline, CDR1 is LNHDA and CDR2 is SQIVND (reference sequence). CDR3 region: CASSVGRGAGSPLHF. Here the CDR3 DNA reads TGTGCCAGTAGTGTTGGTCGGGGGGCAGGTTCACCCCTCCACTTT.

On this clone itself: The germline gene is not matched at one end of the junction; a read error may be the cause. The V gene is TRBV7-7, the J gene TRBJ2-2; D not certain. CDR1 is SSHAT, CDR2 FNYEAQ, per germline (reference sequence). The CDR3 covers 14 residues. The CDR3 nucleotides are TGTGCTAGCAGCTGGCTGGCAGGCACCGGGGAGCTGTTTTTT. This sequence encodes CASSWLAGTGELFF.

This clone was counted a single time. Here the CDR3 reads CASSLDRAENTGELFF. DNA of the CDR3: TGTGCCAGCAGTCTCGACAGGGCCGAGAACACCGGGGAGCTGTTTTTT. The V and J genes are TRBV5-4 and TRBJ2-2, with 7 bases lining up with TRBD1. CDR1 is SGHNT, CDR2 YYREEE, per germline (reference sequence). The CDR3 runs to 16 residues. V shed 5 bases, J shed 1 base, and the junction held 8 bases outside the gene matches.

V usage is TRBV6-2 or TRBV6-3 and J usage is TRBJ1-1; tentatively, D is TRBD1 (5 bases). The CDR3 sequence is 16 residues long. CDR1 is MNHEY and CDR2 is SVGEGT in the germline V gene. Deletions cut 0 bases from V and 0 bases from J, with 11 bases between. In DNA form, the CDR3 reads TGTGCCAGCAGTTACTCGATGGGGGGGTTGAACACTGAAGCTTTCTTT. This gives the protein CASSYSMGGLNTEAFF.

The gene calls are TRBV4-1 and TRBJ2-1; TRBD2 might be the D (6 bases). The CDR3 contains 16 residues. The germline V and J ends were trimmed by 1 base and 3 bases, with 13 bases remaining between them. Germline-derived CDR1 and CDR2 are MGHRA and YSYEKL. In nucleotides, the CDR3 is TGCGCCAGCAGCCAAGGAGTGGGGACTCTCTACAATGAGCAGTTCTTC. Translation: CASSQGVGTLYNEQFF.

The rearrangement links TRBV7-2 to TRBJ2-2, with 7 positions matching TRBD1. Germline V CDR1 and CDR2: SGHTA, FQGNSA. Unmatched junction bases numbered 2, after V lost 5 bases and J lost 5 bases. The CDR3 contains 13 residues. The CDR3 protein is CASSRQGTGELFF. The CDR3 bases are TGTGCCAGCAGCCGACAGGGAACCGGGGAGCTGTTTTTT. The entire variable domain, with the rest obtained from reference TRBV7-2 and TRBJ2-2, is as follows: GAGVSQSPSNKVTEKGKDVELRCDPISGHTALYWYRQSLGQGLEFLIYFQGNSAPDKSGLPSDRFSAERTGGSVSTLTIQRTQQEDSAVYLCASSRQGTGELFFGEGSRLTVL.

This clone has more than one count but fewer than ten. The J gene is TRBJ1-2, the V gene TRBV19, with D hard to call. V was clipped by 1 base and J by 4 bases, with 10 bases between them. Germline loops: CDR1 LNHDA, CDR2 SQIVND (reference sequence). CDR3 length: 14 residues. Here the CDR3 DNA reads TGTGCCAGTAGTATAGGGGCAGACCTCTATGGCTACACCTTC. Residues: CASSIGADLYGYTF.

The chain recombines TRBV12-5 with TRBJ2-2, with TRBD1 as a possible D gene (5 bases). The CDR3 has 16 residues. V gave up 1 base and J gave up 4 bases, with 13 bases separating them. CDR1 and CDR2 (germline): LGHNT, FRNRAP. The CDR3 sequence: CASGLGRDRLTGELFF. CDR3 sequence (DNA): TGTGCTAGTGGTTTGGGCCGAGACAGACTCACCGGGGAGCTGTTTTTT.

V gene TRBV28 combines with J gene TRBJ1-6; D gene unclear. CDR3 length: 14 amino acids. Trimming took off 0 bases at V and 7 bases at J, with 7 bases between the two ends. In germline, CDR1 is MDHEN, CDR2 SYDVKM. The CDR3 reads CASSLWAGNSPLHF. The CDR3, as DNA: TGTGCCAGCAGTTTATGGGCAGGAAATTCACCCCTCCACTTT.

The chain uses TRBV4-1 and TRBJ1-1, with TRBD1 matching over 8 bases. The V segment lost 1 base and the J segment 7 bases; nucleotides outside the gene matches: 5. The CDR3 has 14 amino acids. Germline V lookup: CDR1 MGHRA, CDR2 YSYEKL. For the CDR3, the DNA is TGCGCCAGCAGCCAAGGGACAGGGACAAATGAAGCTTTCTTT. Translation: CASSQGTGTNEAFF.

The J gene is TRBJ2-5, the V gene TRBV7-2, with D maybe TRBD2 (5 bases). Germline V gene sequence: CDR1 SGHTA, CDR2 FQGNSA. Trimming took off 5 bases at V and 5 bases at J, with 15 bases between the two ends. The CDR3 runs 14 residues. CDR3 sequence: CASSQSGPGETQYF. CDR3 DNA sequence: TGTGCCAGCAGCCAAAGCGGCCCGGGGGAGACCCAGTACTTC.

The V gene is TRBV11-3, the J gene TRBJ2-6; D might be TRBD2 (7 bases). V was pared by 5 bases and J by 2 bases, with 19 bases between. Germline V gives CDR1 SGHNT, CDR2 YENEEA. There are 18 residues in the CDR3. CDR3 region: CASSQNRGAYAGANVLTF. The CDR3 DNA sequence: TGTGCCAGCAGCCAAAACCGGGGGGCGTATGCTGGGGCCAACGTCCTGACTTTC.

The gene calls are TRBV6-5 and TRBJ2-1, with 8 bases matching TRBD1. Germline CDR1 reads MNHEY; CDR2 reads SVGAGI. CDR3 size: 11 residues. Germline trimming cut 6 bases from V and 12 bases from J; bases unmatched to any gene: 4. The DNA for the CDR3 is TGTGCCAGCAGGACAGGGGAGGTGCAGTTCTTC. It codes for CASRTGEVQFF.

The J gene is TRBJ1-2, the V gene TRBV12-3 or TRBV12-4; tentatively, D is TRBD1 (5 bases). The length of the CDR3 is 12 residues. V shed 8 bases and J shed 1 base, with 8 bases lying between them. The CDR3 loop is CASGGGNYGYTF. The CDR3 bases are TGTGCCAGCGGCGGGGGTAACTATGGCTACACCTTC.

A note on this clone: This may stem from a read error, because a much larger clone lies one nucleotide away. Within the sample, other DNA sequences also encode this same CDR3. The CDR3 region is CASSSGTGGTEAFF. DNA of the CDR3: TGCGCCAGCAGCTCCGGGACAGGGGGCACTGAAGCTTTCTTT. The gene calls are TRBV5-1 and TRBJ1-1; 11 bases are a match to TRBD1. CDR3 length equals 14 residues. Trimming cost V 3 bases and J 4 bases; bases outside gene matches: 2. The germline gives CDR1 SGHRS, CDR2 YFSETQ.

The chain carries TRBV6-5 and TRBJ1-5; TRBD1 agrees at 7 bases. Germline assignment: CDR1 MNHEY and CDR2 SVGAGI. The junction had 8 bases not matched to a gene; V was cut back by 6 bases and J by 3 bases. CDR3 length: 15 amino acids. The chain's CDR3 is CASRPRGRINQPQHF. As DNA, the CDR3 is TGTGCCAGCAGACCCAGGGGGAGAATCAATCAGCCCCAGCATTTT.

The rearrangement links TRBV5-1 to TRBJ1-2, with D tentatively TRBD1 (5 bases). The CDR3 is made up of 13 amino acids. The germline V gene has CDR1 SGHRS and CDR2 YFSETQ. Trimming stripped 4 bases from V and 6 bases from J, with 13 bases between. The CDR3 nucleotides read TGCGCCAGCAGCCCTGGACCAGGGAATGGCTACACCTTC. It translates to CASSPGPGNGYTF.

About this clone itself: Sequence at one end of the junction differs from germline and may be a read error. The genes are TRBV2 and TRBJ2-7; 11 bases line up with TRBD2. Germline CDR1 SNHLY, CDR2 FYNNEI. This CDR3 is 12 amino acids long. The DNA for the CDR3 is TGCGCCGGAGGGACTAGCGGCTACGAGCAGTACTTC. Its protein product is CAGGTSGYEQYF.

The rearrangement joins TRBV19 to TRBJ2-5, with D tentatively TRBD1 (6 bases). Germline V CDR1 and CDR2: LNHDA, SQIVND (reference sequence). Trimming took off 3 bases at V and 1 base at J, with 15 bases between the two ends. The CDR3 contains 16 residues. The CDR3 loop reads CASSITRTVFQETQYF. The CDR3 DNA reads as TGTGCCAGTAGTATTACCCGGACAGTATTCCAAGAGACCCAGTACTTC.

The rearrangement links TRBV29-1 to TRBJ1-1; maybe TRBD1 (5 bases). The CDR3 length is 14 residues. The germline CDR1 and CDR2 sequences are SQVTM and ANQGSEA. The germline V and J ends were trimmed by 3 bases and 2 bases, with 13 bases remaining between them. The CDR3 reads CSVDPRVANTEAFF. CDR3 nucleotide sequence: TGCAGCGTTGATCCCAGGGTAGCCAACACTGAAGCTTTCTTT.

CDR3 bases: TGTGCCAGCAGCTTAGGGGCAGGGGGCTTCGGGGATAGCAATCAGCCCCAGCATTTT. This codes for CASSLGAGGFGDSNQPQHF. The gene calls are TRBV7-8 and TRBJ1-5; 8 positions agree with TRBD1. Germline V gene lookup returns CDR1 SGHVS and CDR2 FQNEAQ. The V gene end was trimmed by 1 base and the J gene end by 0 bases; junction bases not matched to a gene: 11. The CDR3 covers 19 residues. Combining the CDR3 with reference TRBV7-8 and TRBJ1-5 gives the whole variable domain GAGVSQSPRYKVAKRGQDVALRCDPISGHVSLFWYQQALGQGPEFLTYFQNEAQLDKSGLPSDRFFAERPEGSVSTLKIQRTQQEDSAVYLCASSLGAGGFGDSNQPQHFGDGTRLSIL.

The chain joins TRBV18 to TRBJ2-6; no definite D call. Trimming took off 3 bases at V and 0 bases at J, with 9 bases between the two ends. Germline V lookup: CDR1 KGHSH, CDR2 LQKENI. The CDR3 spans 16 residues. As DNA, the CDR3 is TGTGCCAGCTCACCCACCGGGTTCTCTGGGGCCAACGTCCTGACTTTC. Translated: CASSPTGFSGANVLTF.

The V gene is TRBV7-6, the J gene TRBJ2-3; tentative D call: TRBD2 (6 bases). CDR1 is SGHVS, CDR2 FNYEAQ, per germline. Trimming left V 4 bases short and J 4 bases short, with 18 bases between. This CDR3 has 16 residues. CDR3: CASSSNGIAGPDTQYF. CDR3 DNA: TGTGCCAGCAGCTCCAACGGGATTGCGGGGCCAGATACGCAGTATTTT.

This chain joins TRBV11-2 and TRBJ2-5; 13 positions agree with TRBD2. Germline CDR1 is SGHAT and CDR2 is FQNNGV. This CDR3 is 18 amino acids long. J was trimmed by 1 base and V by 5 bases; bases with no gene match: 10. The CDR3 reads CASSVPGLAGRGQETQYF. CDR3 coding DNA: TGTGCCAGCAGCGTCCCGGGACTAGCGGGACGGGGCCAAGAGACCCAGTACTTC.

The chain employs TRBV6-5 and TRBJ1-1, with D possibly matching TRBD1 (5 bases). Trimming cost V 2 bases and J 10 bases, with 14 bases left between them. The CDR3 totals 13 residues. CDR1 and CDR2 (germline): MNHEY, SVGAGI. CDR3 in amino acids: CASSYIDRSRAFF. The CDR3 DNA reads as TGTGCCAGCAGTTACATCGACAGATCTCGAGCTTTCTTT.

The chain has TRBV7-2 and TRBJ2-1, with 7 bases that match TRBD2. Germline lookup yields CDR1 SGHTA and CDR2 FQGNSA. This CDR3 spans 15 amino acids. V trimming: 3 bases; J trimming: 2 bases; junction bases outside the gene matches: 4. Here the CDR3 DNA reads TGTGCCAGCAGCTTTGGGGGAGGGCCCTACAATGAGCAGTTCTTC. As protein: CASSFGGGPYNEQFF.

This rearrangement joins TRBV18 to TRBJ1-1; 7 bases line up with TRBD1. The CDR3 runs to 13 residues. Germline V lookup: CDR1 KGHSH, CDR2 LQKENI. V lost 6 bases, J lost 3 bases, and 4 bases stayed unmatched. The CDR3 DNA follows: TGTGCCAGCTCCCTTGGGACAGACACTGAAGCTTTCTTT. The encoded protein is CASSLGTDTEAFF.

The chain couples TRBV18 to TRBJ2-7; D unresolved. The CDR3 extends over 14 amino acids. Germline values: CDR1 KGHSH, CDR2 LQKENI. Trimming took off 2 bases at V and 3 bases at J, with 11 bases between the two ends. The CDR3 nucleotides are TGTGCCAGCTCACCAGAACATAAGTACTACGAGCAGTACTTC. Translating it yields CASSPEHKYYEQYF.